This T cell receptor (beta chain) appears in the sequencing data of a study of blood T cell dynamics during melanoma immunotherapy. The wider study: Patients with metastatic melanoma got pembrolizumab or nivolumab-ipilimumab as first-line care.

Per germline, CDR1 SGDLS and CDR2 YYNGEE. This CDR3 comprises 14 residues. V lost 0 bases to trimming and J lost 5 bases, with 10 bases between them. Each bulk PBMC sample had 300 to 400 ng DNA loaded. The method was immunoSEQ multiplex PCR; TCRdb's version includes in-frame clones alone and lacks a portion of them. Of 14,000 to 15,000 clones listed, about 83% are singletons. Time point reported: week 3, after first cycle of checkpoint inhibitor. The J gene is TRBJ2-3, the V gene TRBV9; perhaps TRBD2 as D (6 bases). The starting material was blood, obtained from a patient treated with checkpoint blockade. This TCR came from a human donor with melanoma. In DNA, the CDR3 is TGTGCCAGCAGCGTAGAGGTGGGAGGAGATACGCAGTATTTT. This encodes CASSVEVGGDTQYF.